This T cell receptor (beta chain) was documented in a study of T-cell memory formation after mild COVID-19. Study in general: Largely donor-specific sequence clusters came from two donors.

A single record per CDR3 protein comes from TCRdb applying MiXCR to the 5' RACE reads. This sample has 300,000 to 400,000 distinct CDR3 sequences, with approximately 15% found just once. This clonotype was counted at least ten times. Its antigen is unidentified. Overall study results and limits: Memory cells collected pre-infection included some clones that later responded, suggesting cross-reactive memory joined. Later expanders leaned toward CD4+, whereas clones contracting from day 15 to 85 were balanced CD4/CD8. CM and EM subsets held most contracting CD4+ clones; EMRA held CD8+ ones.

The clonotype comes from a man between 18 and 29 years old who had mild COVID-19 (a few samples of this study predate the infection). Cell type and time point are not known. Material for sequencing was PBMCs or a T cell subset sorted from them (not recorded which).

CDR3 amino acids: CSARDTSGGRETQYF. The CDR3 nucleotides are TGCAGTGCTAGAGATACTAGCGGGGGGAGGGAGACCCAGTACTTC. The chain couples TRBV20-1 to TRBJ2-5, with 12 bases that match TRBD2. Germline V gives CDR1 DFQATT, CDR2 SNEGSKA (reference sequence). The CDR3 is 15 residues long. The V and J ends lost 0 bases and 5 bases, in that order; junction bases with no gene match: 4.